Detailed here is one TCR beta chain. Its antigen is undetermined. Profiling relied on immunoSEQ multiplex PCR, and the TCRdb table lists in-frame clones only, not all of them. The table shows approximately 130,000 clones, with 70% to 90% occurring only once. The CDR3 contains 14 residues. CDR1 SGHDT and CDR2 YYEEEE come from the germline V gene. V lost 4 bases and J 0 bases, leaving 8 bases between the germline ends. These data come from a study of T cell responses to AZD1222 COVID-19 vaccine. Notes on the study in general: White British ancestry dominated among donors, who included more females, and clonal diversity was possibly underestimated.

This chain links TRBV5-6 with TRBJ2-1; D call uncertain. The starting material was peripheral blood, obtained 28 days after the second dose of the MenACWY control vaccine. This TCR came from an adult who received the MenACWY meningococcal vaccine as a control. CDR3 nucleotide sequence: TGTGCCAGCAGCCCCGGCAGCTCCTACAATGAGCAGTTCTTC. Protein sequence: CASSPGSSYNEQFF.